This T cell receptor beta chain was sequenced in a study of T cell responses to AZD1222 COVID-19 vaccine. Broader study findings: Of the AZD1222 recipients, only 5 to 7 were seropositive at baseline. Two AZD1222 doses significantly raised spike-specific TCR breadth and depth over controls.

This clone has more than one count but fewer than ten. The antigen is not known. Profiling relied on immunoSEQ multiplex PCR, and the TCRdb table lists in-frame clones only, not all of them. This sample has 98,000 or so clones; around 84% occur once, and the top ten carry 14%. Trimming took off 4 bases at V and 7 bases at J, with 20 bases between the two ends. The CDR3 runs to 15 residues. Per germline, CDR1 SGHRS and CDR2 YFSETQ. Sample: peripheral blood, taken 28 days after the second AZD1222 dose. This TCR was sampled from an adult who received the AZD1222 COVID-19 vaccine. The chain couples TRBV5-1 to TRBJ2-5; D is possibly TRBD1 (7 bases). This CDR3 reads CASSPQGGGGGTQYF. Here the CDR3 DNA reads TGCGCCAGCAGCCCCCAGGGGGGCGGCGGTGGGACCCAGTACTTC.